This T cell receptor beta chain stems from a study of T-cell reconstitution after alpha-beta-depleted transplantation in children. For TCRbeta, the library was prepared with unique molecular identifiers. Each CDR3 protein gets one entry after TCRdb re-called the PCR reads with MiXCR. The table shows over 400,000 distinct CDR3 sequences, with around 12% occurring only once. There are a few counts of this clonotype. Trimming removed 4 bases from V and 4 bases from J; junction bases left unmatched: 6. The CDR3 runs 15 residues. This sequence originates from a human donor who donated a stem cell graft to a child with combined immunodeficiency. The chain carries TRBV12-3 or TRBV12-4 and TRBJ2-3; 9 nucleotides align to TRBD2. The sample was PBMCs from the stem cell graft donor, taken from the stem cell graft. In DNA form, the CDR3 reads TGTGCCAGCAGTTCGGGACTAGCTTTCGCAGATACGCAGTATTTT. Translating it yields CASSSGLAFADTQYF.